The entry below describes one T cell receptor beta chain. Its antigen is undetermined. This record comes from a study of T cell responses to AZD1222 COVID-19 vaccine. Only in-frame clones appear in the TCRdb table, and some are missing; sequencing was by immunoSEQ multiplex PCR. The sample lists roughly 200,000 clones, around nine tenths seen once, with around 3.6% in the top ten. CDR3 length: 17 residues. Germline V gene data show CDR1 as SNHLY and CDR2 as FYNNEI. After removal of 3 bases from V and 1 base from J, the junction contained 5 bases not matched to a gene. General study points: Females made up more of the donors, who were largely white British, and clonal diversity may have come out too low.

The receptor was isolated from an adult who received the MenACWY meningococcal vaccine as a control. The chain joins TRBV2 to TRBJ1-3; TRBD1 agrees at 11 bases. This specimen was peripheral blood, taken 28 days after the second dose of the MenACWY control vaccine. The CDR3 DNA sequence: TGTGCCAGCAGTGACTCTGGACAGGGGGCATCTGGAAACACCATATATTTT. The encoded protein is CASSDSGQGASGNTIYF. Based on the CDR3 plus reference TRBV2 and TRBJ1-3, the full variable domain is EPEVTQTPSHQVTQMGQEVILRCVPISNHLYFYWYRQILGQKVEFLVSFYNNEISEKSEIFDDQFSVERPDGSNFTLKIRSTKLEDSAMYFCASSDSGQGASGNTIYFGEGSWLTVV.